These T cell receptor beta chains were read from a single sample in a study of shared clonotypes between healthy human individuals. Measured with immunoSEQ multiplex PCR; TCRdb has only the in-frame clones, and not every one. The sample holds some 900,000 clones, 60% to 85% seen once. The sample consisted of memory CD4+ T cells sorted from blood. The receptors shown here come from a young man in good health. Each CDR3 is given with its conserved first and last residue. Fields, in order: D gene, V gene, J gene, clone size, CDR3 DNA, CDR3 protein. D genes are given only for firm matches. Part of the rows lack a size; the others show once, few, many or a class for expanded clones.

D gene: -; V gene: TRBV11-2; J gene: TRBJ2-3; clone size: -; CDR3 DNA: TGTGCCAGCAGCTTTGGACGGTTCACAGATACGCAGTATTTT; CDR3 protein: CASSFGRFTDTQYF
D gene: -; V gene: TRBV19; J gene: TRBJ1-6; clone size: -; CDR3 DNA: TGTGCCAGTAGTCTCAAGGGCTCGGATTCACCCCTCCACTTT; CDR3 protein: CASSLKGSDSPLHF
D gene: -; V gene: TRBV10-1; J gene: TRBJ2-2; clone size: once; CDR3 DNA: TGCGCCAGCAGCGACCCAGTAACCGGGGAGCTGTTTTTT; CDR3 protein: CASSDPVTGELFF
D gene: -; V gene: TRBV6-5; J gene: TRBJ2-7; clone size: few; CDR3 DNA: TGTGCCAGCAGTTTAGACACCTACGAGCAGTACTTC; CDR3 protein: CASSLDTYEQYF
D gene: TRBD1; V gene: TRBV6-5; J gene: TRBJ2-1; clone size: -; CDR3 DNA: TGTGCCAGCACTCCCGACAGGGGGTCATTTAATGAGCAGTTCTTC; CDR3 protein: CASTPDRGSFNEQFF
D gene: TRBD1; V gene: TRBV7-9; J gene: TRBJ2-1; clone size: -; CDR3 DNA: TGTGCCAGCAGCTTAGGAGACAGGGACTACAATGAGCAGTTCTTC; CDR3 protein: CASSLGDRDYNEQFF
D gene: -; V gene: TRBV7-2; J gene: TRBJ1-1; clone size: -; CDR3 DNA: TGTGCTTCGGGCCGACAGGTGAACACTGAAGCTTTCTTT; CDR3 protein: CASGRQVNTEAFF
D gene: -; V gene: TRBV30; J gene: TRBJ1-6; clone size: -; CDR3 DNA: TGTGCCTGGGTCAGGGTACACCTAAGCTCCTATAATTCACCCCTCCACTTT; CDR3 protein: CAWVRVHLSSYNSPLHF
D gene: -; V gene: TRBV10-2; J gene: TRBJ1-1; clone size: -; CDR3 DNA: TGCGCCAGCAGTGAGTCGACGGGAAACACTGAAGCTTTCTTT; CDR3 protein: CASSESTGNTEAFF
D gene: TRBD1; V gene: TRBV19; J gene: TRBJ1-2; clone size: few; CDR3 DNA: TGTGCCAGTAGTCCCGACAGGGGGCTCGGCTATGGCTACACCTTC; CDR3 protein: CASSPDRGLGYGYTF
D gene: -; V gene: TRBV7-2; J gene: TRBJ1-2; clone size: -; CDR3 DNA: TGTGCCAGCAGCTTAGCGCAATCCGTGGGGGGCGATGGCTACACCTTC; CDR3 protein: CASSLAQSVGGDGYTF
D gene: TRBD2; V gene: TRBV4-3; J gene: TRBJ2-3; clone size: -; CDR3 DNA: TGCGCCAGCAGCCAAGGGCGGGGGGGATTGGGCACAGATACGCAGTATTTT; CDR3 protein: CASSQGRGGLGTDTQYF
D gene: -; V gene: TRBV29-1; J gene: TRBJ2-3; clone size: -; CDR3 DNA: TGCAGCGCTCCCTCCCCGGATACGCAGTATTTT; CDR3 protein: CSAPSPDTQYF
D gene: -; V gene: TRBV2; J gene: TRBJ1-1; clone size: -; CDR3 DNA: TGTGCCAGCGTCCTCCGGAACACTGGAGCTTTCTTT; CDR3 protein: CASVLRNTGAFF
D gene: TRBD2; V gene: TRBV4-1; J gene: TRBJ2-1; clone size: -; CDR3 DNA: TGCGCCAGCACCATGACTAGCGGGGGGGCGGATGAGCAGTTCTTC; CDR3 protein: CASTMTSGGADEQFF
D gene: -; V gene: TRBV6-5; J gene: TRBJ2-7; clone size: -; CDR3 DNA: TGTGCCAGCATTGGGGACTCCTACGAGCAGTACTTC; CDR3 protein: CASIGDSYEQYF
D gene: TRBD1; V gene: TRBV5-1; J gene: TRBJ2-3; clone size: -; CDR3 DNA: TGCGCCAGCAGCTGGACAGGGAAGGATACGCAGTATTTT; CDR3 protein: CASSWTGKDTQYF
D gene: -; V gene: TRBV30; J gene: TRBJ1-3; clone size: -; CDR3 DNA: TGTGCCTGGTTTGGAAACACCATATATTTT; CDR3 protein: CAWFGNTIYF
D gene: -; V gene: TRBV30; J gene: TRBJ1-2; clone size: -; CDR3 DNA: TGTGCCTGGAGTGTACATGAAGCTAACTATGGCTACACCTTC; CDR3 protein: CAWSVHEANYGYTF
D gene: -; V gene: TRBV28; J gene: TRBJ1-1; clone size: -; CDR3 DNA: TGTGCCAGCAGTTTACGACGGTCGAACACTGAAGCTTTCTTT; CDR3 protein: CASSLRRSNTEAFF
D gene: TRBD2; V gene: TRBV11-3; J gene: TRBJ2-1; clone size: -; CDR3 DNA: TGTGCCAGCAGCTTACCCCGCGGGGGGAGTTCCTACAATGAGCAGTTCTTC; CDR3 protein: CASSLPRGGSSYNEQFF
D gene: TRBD2; V gene: TRBV6-5; J gene: TRBJ2-1; clone size: -; CDR3 DNA: TGTGCCAGCAGGGGGAAGACTAGCGGGGACAATGAGCAGTTCTTC; CDR3 protein: CASRGKTSGDNEQFF
D gene: TRBD1; V gene: TRBV18; J gene: TRBJ2-3; clone size: -; CDR3 DNA: TGTGCCAGCTCACCACCGGGACAGGGGACCAATACGCAGTATTTT; CDR3 protein: CASSPPGQGTNTQYF
D gene: -; V gene: TRBV6-6; J gene: TRBJ1-2; clone size: -; CDR3 DNA: TGTGCCAGCAGTCCACCTCAGGGTTATGGCTACACCTTC; CDR3 protein: CASSPPQGYGYTF
D gene: -; V gene: TRBV12-5; J gene: TRBJ1-4; clone size: -; CDR3 DNA: TGTGCTAGTGGCTCAAAAAGTAAGGGTTATGAAAAACTGTTTTTT; CDR3 protein: CASGSKSKGYEKLFF
D gene: TRBD1; V gene: TRBV28; J gene: TRBJ2-7; clone size: -; CDR3 DNA: TGTGCCAGCAGTTCGGGGACAGAGGTCTACGAGCAGTACTTC; CDR3 protein: CASSSGTEVYEQYF